A selection of T cell receptor beta chains follows, all from one sample in a study of identifying expanded T cells in peripheral blood. TCRdb's copy holds only in-frame clones and misses some; the assay was immunoSEQ multiplex PCR. The sample yields around 80,000 clones, 90% seen once. Sequenced input: blood. The receptor source for this set is a person aged 18-70 years in good health. The CDR3 runs from the conserved cysteine through the conserved F or W. The order of the fields is D gene, V gene, J gene, clone size, CDR3 DNA, CDR3 protein. The D gene is left open where the match is weak. The size entry is marked missing in some rows and otherwise reads once, few, many or a size class.

>NA|TRBV30|TRBJ1-4|NA
TGTGCCTGGAATCGGCAGCCCAATGAAAAACTGTTTTTT
CAWNRQPNEKLFF
>NA|TRBV30|TRBJ1-1|NA
TGTGCCTGGAGTGGGACCTTGAACACTGAAGCTTTCTTT
CAWSGTLNTEAFF
>TRBD1|TRBV6-4|TRBJ2-1|NA
TGTGCCAGCAGTGCGACACAGGGGCGCGATGAGCAGTTCTTC
CASSATQGRDEQFF
>NA|TRBV28|TRBJ1-5|NA
TGTGCCAGCAGTTGGGGCGACGAGGGACAGCCCCAGCATTTT
CASSWGDEGQPQHF
>TRBD1|TRBV5-1|TRBJ2-1|NA
TGCGCCAGCAGCCCACAGCCGGGACAGGGGGCGACGATTGAGCAGTTCTTC
CASSPQPGQGATIEQFF
>NA|TRBV29-1|TRBJ1-2|NA
TGCAGCGTAGGGGGTTACACCTTC
CSVGGYTF
>TRBD2|TRBV7-6|TRBJ2-7|NA
TGTGCCAGCAGCCCAGGCCGGGGACTAGCGGGAGTTTTTAACGAGCAGTACTTC
CASSPGRGLAGVFNEQYF
>TRBD2|TRBV7-2|TRBJ2-7|NA
TGTGCCAGCAGCTCAATACTAGCGGGAAACTACGAGCAGTACTTC
CASSSILAGNYEQYF
>TRBD1|TRBV4-2|TRBJ1-2|NA
TGTGCCAGCAGCCAAGATCCCGCCGGGACAGGGAACTATGGCTACACCTTC
CASSQDPAGTGNYGYTF
>NA|TRBV9|TRBJ2-5|NA
TGTGCCAGCAGCATCGGAGCGCACCCTGGGTTGGAGACCCAGTACTTC
CASSIGAHPGLETQYF
>TRBD2|TRBV4-2|TRBJ2-1|NA
TGTGCCAGCAGCCAAGATCCGCTAGCGGGAGGGATAATGGACAATGAGCAGTTCTTC
CASSQDPLAGGIMDNEQFF
>NA|TRBV6-5|TRBJ2-3|once
TGTGCCAGCAAGGAGATGGGAGCTAACACAGATACGCAGTATTTT
CASKEMGANTDTQYF
>NA|TRBV7-2|TRBJ2-3|once
TGTGCCAGCAGCTTAGGGCCGACCACAGATACGCAGTATTTT
CASSLGPTTDTQYF
>TRBD2|TRBV7-2|TRBJ2-2|NA
TGTGCCAGCAGCTTAAGACTAGCGGTCACCGGGGAGCTGTTTTTT
CASSLRLAVTGELFF
>TRBD2|TRBV11-2|TRBJ2-2|NA
TGTGCCAGCAGCTTTTTTCGGCTCGGGGGGGCGCAAACCGGGGAGCTGTTTTTT
CASSFFRLGGAQTGELFF
>NA|TRBV5-1|TRBJ2-7|NA
TGCGCCAGCAGGGACGGCTACGAGCAGTACTTC
CASRDGYEQYF
>NA|TRBV6-5|TRBJ1-1|NA
TGTGCCAGCAGTTACGAGACGAACACTGAAGCTTTCTTT
CASSYETNTEAFF
>NA|TRBV5-6|TRBJ1-5|few
TGTGCCAGCAGCTCTCAGGACACGGCGGGTCAGCCCCAGCATTTT
CASSSQDTAGQPQHF
>TRBD2|TRBV4-3|TRBJ2-5|NA
TGCGCCAGCAGCCAAGACCCCTTGAACCTAGCGGGAGAAGAGACCCAGTACTTC
CASSQDPLNLAGEETQYF
>TRBD2|TRBV19|TRBJ2-5|NA
TGTGCCAGTAGTATAGGAGCGGGGGGCCAAGAGACCCAGTACTTC
CASSIGAGGQETQYF
>TRBD2|TRBV5-4|TRBJ2-1|once
TGTGCCAGCAGCGCGTCAAGCGGGGGGGTTTCCACCTACAATGAGCAGTTCTTC
CASSASSGGVSTYNEQFF
>TRBD1|TRBV2|TRBJ1-2|NA
TGTGCAACCCAGGGGGGACAGAGTCTTTATGGCTACACCTTC
CATQGGQSLYGYTF
>TRBD1|TRBV5-1|TRBJ2-4|NA
TGCGCCAGCAGCTACCAGGACAGGGGAGGAACCAAAAACATTCAGTACTTC
CASSYQDRGGTKNIQYF
>TRBD1|TRBV7-8|TRBJ1-1|NA
TGTGCCAGCAGCTCCGCACAGGGGATGAACACTGAAGCTTTCTTT
CASSSAQGMNTEAFF
>NA|TRBV15|TRBJ2-7|NA
TGTGCCACCAGCAGAGATCGGGCAATTGGTGAGCAGTACTTC
CATSRDRAIGEQYF
>NA|TRBV2|TRBJ1-5|NA
TGTGCCAGCAGCCGCACCTGGGGCAGTAGATATAGCAATCAGCCCCAGCATTTT
CASSRTWGSRYSNQPQHF
>NA|TRBV4-3|TRBJ2-1|NA
TGCGCCAGCAGCCAAGCAACAGGGTCATACAATGAGCAGTTCTTC
CASSQATGSYNEQFF
>TRBD1|TRBV19|TRBJ2-1|NA
TGTGCCAGTAGTATTATAGGGACAGGGGACCATGAGCAGTTCTTC
CASSIIGTGDHEQFF
>TRBD1|TRBV5-8|TRBJ1-6|NA
TGTGCCAGCAGCTTGGCAGGGGGCAATTCACCCCTCCACTTT
CASSLAGGNSPLHF
>NA|TRBV2|TRBJ2-5|NA
TGTGCCAGCAGTGAAGTTGGATTCAGGGAAGAGACCCAGTACTTC
CASSEVGFREETQYF
>NA|TRBV5-6|TRBJ2-1|NA
TGTGCCAGCAGCTTGGGGAGAACTGGCTACAATGAGCAGTTCTTC
CASSLGRTGYNEQFF
>TRBD2|TRBV10-2|TRBJ2-5|NA
TGCGCCAGCAGTGCTGACGTGACTAGCGGGGGGCCGGAGACCCAGTACTTC
CASSADVTSGGPETQYF
>NA|TRBV2|TRBJ1-1|NA
TGTGCCAGCAGCACCCTAGGGGCCACTGAAGCTTTCTTT
CASSTLGATEAFF
>NA|TRBV2|TRBJ1-6|NA
TGTGCCAGCAGTGAAGAGGGATCGGGGATTTCACCCCTCCACTTT
CASSEEGSGISPLHF
>TRBD1|TRBV18|TRBJ1-2|NA
TGTGCCAGCTCAGGACAGGGGAGGGCCTATGGCTACACCTTC
CASSGQGRAYGYTF
>NA|TRBV19|TRBJ1-4|NA
TGTGCCAGTAGTCAGCAGGGGCCACCTAATGAAAAACTGTTTTTT
CASSQQGPPNEKLFF
>NA|TRBV2|TRBJ1-5|NA
TGTGCCAGCAGTGTTCAGGAGGCGGGTAGCAATCAGCCCCAGCATTTT
CASSVQEAGSNQPQHF
>NA|TRBV5-1|TRBJ2-2|NA
TGCGCCAGCCTAGGGGGAGCGAACACCGGGGAGCTGTTTTTT
CASLGGANTGELFF
>NA|TRBV2|TRBJ1-4|NA
TGTGCCAGCAGACCAGGGCGAGGGGAAAAACTGTTTTTT
CASRPGRGEKLFF
>NA|TRBV1|TRBJ2-1|NA
TGCACCAGCATAGGGCGGGCTAGCATTTCCTACAATGAGCAGTTCTTC
CTSIGRASISYNEQFF
>TRBD2|TRBV27|TRBJ2-7|once
TGTGCCAGCAGTTTTAGCGGGGTGGGCGAGCAGTACTTC
CASSFSGVGEQYF
>NA|TRBV6-4|TRBJ2-7|NA
TGTGCTACCACCGGGACGGGGCAGGACGAGCAGTACTTC
CATTGTGQDEQYF
>NA|TRBV4-1|TRBJ1-5|NA
TGCGCCAGCAGCCAAGATTGGGGGCCTAGCAATCAGCCCCAGCATTTT
CASSQDWGPSNQPQHF
>NA|TRBV7-2|TRBJ1-1|NA
TGTGCCAGCAGCTTAATGACAGCGAACACTGAAGCTTTCTTT
CASSLMTANTEAFF
>NA|TRBV2|TRBJ2-7|once
TGTGCCAGCAGTCGGGACAACTCCTACGAGCAGTACTTC
CASSRDNSYEQYF
>NA|TRBV4-1|TRBJ1-1|NA
TGCGCCAGCAGGGGGCGGACGACGAACACTGAAGCTTTCTTT
CASRGRTTNTEAFF
>NA|TRBV2|TRBJ2-2|NA
TGTGCCAGCAGTGAAGTGAGAACCGGGGAGCTGTTTTTT
CASSEVRTGELFF
>NA|TRBV2|TRBJ1-5|few
TGTGCCAGCAGTGAAATAGCCCTGGGGCCCCAGCATTTT
CASSEIALGPQHF
>TRBD2|TRBV15|TRBJ2-1|NA
TGTGCCACCAGCAGAGATCGGCTAGCGGGAGGGCCCGGCCATGAGCAGTTCTTC
CATSRDRLAGGPGHEQFF
>TRBD2|TRBV10-2|TRBJ2-2|NA
TGCGCCAGCAGATGGACTAGCGGGAACACCGGGGAGCTGTTTTTT
CASRWTSGNTGELFF
>TRBD1|TRBV4-1|TRBJ1-4|NA
TGCGCCAGCAGCCAAGATCCTCCAGGACAGGGCTTTTTTGCAACTAATGAAAAACTGTTTTTT
CASSQDPPGQGFFATNEKLFF